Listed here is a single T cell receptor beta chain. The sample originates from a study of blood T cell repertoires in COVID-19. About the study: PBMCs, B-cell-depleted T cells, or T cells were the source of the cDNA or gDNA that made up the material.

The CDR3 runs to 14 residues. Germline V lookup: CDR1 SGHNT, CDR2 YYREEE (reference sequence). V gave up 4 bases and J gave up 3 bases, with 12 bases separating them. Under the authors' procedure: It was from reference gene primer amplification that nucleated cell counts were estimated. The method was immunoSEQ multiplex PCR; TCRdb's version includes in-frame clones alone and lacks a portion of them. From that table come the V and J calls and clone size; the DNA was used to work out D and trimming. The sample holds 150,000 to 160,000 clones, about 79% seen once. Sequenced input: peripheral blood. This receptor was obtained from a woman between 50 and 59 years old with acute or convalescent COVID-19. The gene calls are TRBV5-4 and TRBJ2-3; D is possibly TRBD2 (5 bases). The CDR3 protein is CASSPRPGTDTQYF. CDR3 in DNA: TGTGCCAGCAGCCCCCGGCCGGGAACAGATACGCAGTATTTT.